This T cell receptor (beta chain) was recorded in a study of T cells after yellow fever vaccination. TCRdb independently ran MiXCR on the 5' RACE reads; one entry per CDR3 protein. The sample yields 200,000 to 300,000 distinct CDR3 sequences, over 10% seen once. This clonotype was seen more than once but under ten times. Its cognate antigen is unknown. The CDR3 runs 12 residues. V dropped 3 bases and J dropped 8 bases, with 10 bases sitting between them. Points from the study as a whole: Some clonotypes, a small share, were shared between CD4 and CD8 compartments. Weaker, the secondary response had a peak occurring faster, on day 5 versus 15.

The source material was CD4+ T cells sorted from PBMCs, sampled 45 days after the yellow fever booster vaccination. The clonotype originates from a man aged 25-40 years who received the YFV17D yellow fever vaccine. The chain carries TRBV12-3 or TRBV12-4 and TRBJ1-2; D call uncertain. This chain's CDR3 is CASSLVRRGYTF. In DNA form, the CDR3 reads TGTGCCAGCAGTTTGGTACGGCGGGGCTACACCTTC.